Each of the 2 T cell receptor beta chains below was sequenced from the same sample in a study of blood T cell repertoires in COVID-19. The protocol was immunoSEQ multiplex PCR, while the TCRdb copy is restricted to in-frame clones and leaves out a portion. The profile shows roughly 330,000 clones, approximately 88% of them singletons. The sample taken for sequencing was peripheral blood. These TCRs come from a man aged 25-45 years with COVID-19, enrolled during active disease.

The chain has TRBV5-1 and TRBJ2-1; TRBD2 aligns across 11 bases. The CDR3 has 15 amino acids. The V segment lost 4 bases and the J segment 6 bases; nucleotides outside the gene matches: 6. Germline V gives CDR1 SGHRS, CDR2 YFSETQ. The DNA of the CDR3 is TGCGCCAGCAGCCAGGGACTAGCGGACGTCAATGAGCAGTTCTTC. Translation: CASSQGLADVNEQFF.

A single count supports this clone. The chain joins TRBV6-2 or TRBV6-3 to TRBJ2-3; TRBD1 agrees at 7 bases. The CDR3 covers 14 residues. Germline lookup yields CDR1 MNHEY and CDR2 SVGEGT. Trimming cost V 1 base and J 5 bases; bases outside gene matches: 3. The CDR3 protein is CASSYLQGEDTQYF. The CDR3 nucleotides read TGTGCCAGCAGTTACTTGCAGGGGGAAGATACGCAGTATTTT.